The 31 T cell receptor beta chains presented below share a single source sample, sequenced in a study of beta chain features in type 1 diabetes. Every bit of the isolated RNA underwent reverse transcription, so sequencing read expressed TCRB transcripts. Produced via immunoSEQ multiplex PCR; TCRdb's table is partial and in-frame only. The table has hundreds of thousands of clones, around a sixth seen once. Sequencing used naive CD4+ T cells from blood. All receptors derive from a man aged 18 to 35 in good health.

This clone turned up a few times. Other DNA sequences in this specimen translate into the identical CDR3. J is TRBJ2-7 and V is TRBV20-1; D is unresolved. Per the germline V gene, CDR1 is DFQATT and CDR2 is SNEGSKA (reference sequence). V was pared by 1 base and J by 4 bases, with 5 bases between. CDR3 size: 11 residues. The CDR3 region is CSARVGYEQYF. As DNA, the CDR3 is TGCAGTGCTAGAGTGGGATACGAGCAGTACTTC.

The V and J genes are TRBV7-2 and TRBJ2-1, with 9 bases aligning to TRBD1. J was trimmed by 4 bases and V by 5 bases; bases with no gene match: 6. CDR1 SGHTA and CDR2 FQGNSA come from the germline V gene. The CDR3 sequence is 15 residues long. The CDR3 region has the DNA TGTGCCAGCAGCCAAGGACAGGGGACATACAATGAGCAGTTCTTC. Amino acid sequence: CASSQGQGTYNEQFF.

This clone was seen only a few times. The CDR3 here is CAWRGVGSTGELFF. As DNA, the CDR3 is TGTGCCTGGAGGGGAGTGGGAAGTACCGGGGAGCTGTTTTTT. This sequence joins TRBV30 and TRBJ2-2; weak D call: TRBD2 (5 bases). Trimming removed 3 bases at V and 5 bases at J, with 13 bases between. CDR3 size: 14 residues. Germline V gene sequence: CDR1 GTSNPN, CDR2 SVGIG (reference sequence). Variable domain in full (rest from reference TRBV30 and TRBJ2-2): SQTIHQWPATLVQPVGSPLSLECTVEGTSNPNLYWYRQAAGRGLQLLFYSVGIGQISSEVPQNLSASRPQDRQFILSSKKLLLSDSGFYLCAWRGVGSTGELFFGEGSRLTVL.

This chain connects TRBV4-2 to TRBJ2-2; D is ambiguous. The CDR3 covers 16 residues. Germline-derived CDR1 and CDR2 are LGHNA and YNFKEQ. Trimming shortened V by 3 bases and J by 6 bases, and 17 bases separated the two germline ends. CDR3 in amino acids: CASSHDFRQTAGELFF. CDR3 DNA sequence: TGTGCCAGCAGCCATGACTTCCGTCAGACGGCCGGGGAGCTGTTTTTT.

The chain combines TRBV25-1 with TRBJ1-1; D remains unclear. CDR1 is MGHDK and CDR2 is SYGVNS in the germline V gene. V was cut by 2 bases and J by 4 bases, with 8 bases left in between. This CDR3 is 13 amino acids long. CDR3 bases: TGTGCCAGCAGTGAAAGAATCGGCACTGAAGCTTTCTTT. This codes for CASSERIGTEAFF.

The V and J genes are TRBV6-5 and TRBJ2-1, with 12 nucleotides matching TRBD2. With 5 bases clipped from V and 7 bases from J, the junction kept 3 bases outside the gene matches. The CDR3 is made up of 14 amino acids. The germline gives CDR1 MNHEY, CDR2 SVGAGI. CDR3 in amino acids: CASSELAGGNEQFF. The CDR3 region has the DNA TGTGCCAGCAGTGAACTAGCGGGAGGTAATGAGCAGTTCTTC.

There are a few counts of this clone. Other DNA sequences in the same sample also yield this CDR3. The chain employs TRBV29-1 and TRBJ1-1, with a weak D call TRBD1 (5 bases). The CDR3 sequence is 12 residues long. V was pared by 4 bases and J by 2 bases, with 8 bases between. Looked up from germline, CDR1 is SQVTM and CDR2 is ANQGSEA. CDR3 coding DNA: TGCAGCGTTGTTGGGGGAAACACTGAAGCTTTCTTT. This encodes CSVVGGNTEAFF.

The CDR3 DNA is TGTGCCAGCAGTTTTCAGTGGCGCAATGAGCAGTTCTTC. Translating gives CASSFQWRNEQFF. The chain has TRBV28 and TRBJ2-1; the D is unclear. This CDR3 contains 13 residues. Germline V lookup: CDR1 MDHEN, CDR2 SYDVKM. The V and J ends lost 3 bases and 6 bases respectively, with 9 bases between them.

The J gene is TRBJ1-2, the V gene TRBV6-6, with unresolved D. V was trimmed by 2 bases and J by 0 bases, leaving 7 bases between them. The CDR3 extends over 14 amino acids. Germline V gives CDR1 MNHNY, CDR2 SVGAGI (reference sequence). The CDR3 sequence is CASSYTGTNYGYTF. The CDR3 DNA reads TGTGCCAGCAGTTACACGGGCACTAACTATGGCTACACCTTC.

This clone occurred a few times. The chain has TRBV10-3 and TRBJ2-7, with a tentative D call TRBD2 (6 bases). Germline V CDR1 and CDR2: ENHRY, SYGVKD. Trimming left V 6 bases short and J 6 bases short, with 9 bases between. This CDR3 comprises 11 residues. CDR3 sequence reads: CAIRASAEQYF. The CDR3 bases are TGTGCCATCAGGGCTAGCGCCGAGCAGTACTTC.

The gene calls are TRBV12-5 and TRBJ2-2; 10 bases map to TRBD2. The germline V gene has CDR1 LGHNT and CDR2 FRNRAP. CDR3 size: 16 residues. V trimming: 0 bases; J trimming: 4 bases; junction bases outside the gene matches: 2. CDR3 coding DNA: TGTGCTAGTGGTTTGGTAGCTAGCGGGAGCACCGGGGAGCTGTTTTTT. Translated, it gives CASGLVASGSTGELFF.

The V gene is TRBV7-2, the J gene TRBJ2-3; weak D call: TRBD2 (6 bases). In germline, CDR1 is SGHTA, CDR2 FQGNSA. The V and J ends lost 4 bases and 5 bases respectively, with 13 bases between them. CDR3 length: 14 residues. The CDR3 reads CASSSSGFLDTQYF. In nucleotides, the CDR3 is TGTGCCAGCAGCTCCAGCGGGTTTTTAGATACGCAGTATTTT.

This chain links TRBV29-1 with TRBJ2-1; D is possibly TRBD1 or TRBD2 (5 bases each). The V end lost 7 bases, the J end lost 3 bases, and 16 bases lay between the germline ends. The CDR3 spans 14 residues. Germline V gene lookup returns CDR1 SQVTM and CDR2 ANQGSEA. The CDR3: CSAFLRGDYNEQFF. DNA for the CDR3: TGCAGCGCGTTCCTCCGGGGCGACTACAATGAGCAGTTCTTC.

This CDR3 reads CASSNLGTGSFYGYTF. The CDR3 DNA follows: TGTGCCAGCAGCAACTTGGGGACAGGGAGTTTCTATGGCTACACCTTC. V and J are TRBV5-4 and TRBJ1-2; TRBD1 matches at 9 bases. Germline CDR1 reads SGHNT; CDR2 reads YYREEE (reference sequence). The V gene end was trimmed by 4 bases and the J gene end by 4 bases; junction bases not matched to a gene: 11. The CDR3 has 16 residues.

This clone appeared a few times. The V and J genes are TRBV7-6 and TRBJ2-5; a possible D gene is TRBD2 (6 bases). The CDR3 runs 16 residues. With 5 bases removed from V and 3 bases from J, the gap between germline ends came to 19 bases. Germline loops: CDR1 SGHVS, CDR2 FNYEAQ. The CDR3 sequence is CASSRRLDRLKETQYF. Written as DNA, the CDR3 is TGTGCCAGCAGCCGACGACTAGACCGGCTAAAAGAGACCCAGTACTTC.

This sequence joins TRBV19 and TRBJ2-7; 9 nucleotides match TRBD2. Germline CDR1 reads LNHDA; CDR2 reads SQIVND (reference sequence). V was clipped by 7 bases and J by 2 bases; unmatched bases: 6. CDR3 size: 14 residues. The CDR3 sequence: CASNAGGIPYEQYF. The CDR3 DNA reads TGTGCCAGTAATGCGGGAGGGATCCCCTACGAGCAGTACTTC.

The CDR3 here is CASSNGQLSSYNEQFF. Written as DNA, the CDR3 is TGCGCCAGCAGTAATGGACAGCTGAGCTCCTACAATGAGCAGTTCTTC. The chain employs TRBV5-1 and TRBJ2-1; tentatively, D is TRBD1 (6 bases). The germline gives CDR1 SGHRS, CDR2 YFSETQ. The V end was cut by 5 bases, the J end by 0 bases, with 15 bases between. The CDR3 has 16 residues.

This clone was seen more than once but under ten times. The gene calls are TRBV9 and TRBJ2-5; D remains ambiguous. This CDR3 has 14 amino acids. V lost 0 bases to trimming and J lost 5 bases, with 11 bases between them. The germline CDR1 and CDR2 sequences are SGDLS and YYNGEE. The CDR3 sequence: CASSVASPQETQYF. The CDR3 DNA is TGTGCCAGCAGCGTAGCATCCCCCCAGGAGACCCAGTACTTC. Full variable domain (missing parts from reference TRBV9 and TRBJ2-5): DSGVTQTPKHLITATGQRVTLRCSPRSGDLSVYWYQQSLDQGLQFLIQYYNGEERAKGNILERFSAQQFPDLHSELNLSSLELGDSALYFCASSVASPQETQYFGPGTRLLVL.

The table lists this clone with a few counts. The chain employs TRBV28 and TRBJ2-7; 8 bases fit TRBD1. The junction had 7 bases not matched to a gene; V was cut back by 3 bases and J by 3 bases. Germline CDR1 is MDHEN and CDR2 is SYDVKM. The CDR3 spans 15 residues. CDR3 coding DNA: TGTGCCAGCAGTTTGTACTGGGACAGGCACTACGAGCAGTACTTC. It codes for CASSLYWDRHYEQYF.

This sequence joins TRBV27 and TRBJ2-2, with 7 nucleotides matching TRBD1. The CDR3 has 15 amino acids. Germline V gene data show CDR1 as MNHEY and CDR2 as SMNVEV (reference sequence). Trimming cost V 10 bases and J 1 base; bases outside gene matches: 9. The DNA of the CDR3 is TGTGCCACCAGACGGGACAGAAGGAACACCGGGGAGCTGTTTTTT. Its protein is CATRRDRRNTGELFF.

The chain is built from TRBV10-3 and TRBJ2-5; no firm D call. The CDR3 totals 15 residues. The V gene lost 0 bases and the J gene lost 1 base, with 9 bases spanning the gap. CDR1 and CDR2 (germline): ENHRY, SYGVKD. The CDR3 DNA reads as TGTGCCATCAGTGAGTCGACGACGGCCCAAGAGACCCAGTACTTC. Its protein product is CAISESTTAQETQYF.

J is TRBJ2-4 and V is TRBV5-1, with unresolved D. V was trimmed by 0 bases and J by 3 bases, leaving 4 bases between them. The CDR3 covers 13 residues. Germline V gives CDR1 SGHRS, CDR2 YFSETQ. Here the CDR3 reads CASSLDSKNIQYF. The CDR3 DNA follows: TGCGCCAGCAGCTTGGACAGCAAAAACATTCAGTACTTC.

This clone was picked up a small number of times. The chain employs TRBV7-2 and TRBJ2-1, with TRBD2 matching 8 bases. Germline V gives CDR1 SGHTA, CDR2 FQGNSA. V lost 3 bases and J lost 0; bases outside the gene matches: 1. The CDR3 runs 15 residues. The CDR3 sequence: CASSFSGTSYNEQFF. The CDR3 nucleotides are TGTGCCAGCAGCTTTAGCGGGACCTCCTACAATGAGCAGTTCTTC.

In this sample, this clone turned up a few times. The V call is TRBV27, the J call TRBJ2-4, with D perhaps matching TRBD1 (5 bases). The CDR3 is 15 residues long. Deletions cut 5 bases from V and 0 bases from J, with 11 bases between. Germline-derived CDR1 and CDR2 are MNHEY and SMNVEV (reference sequence). This CDR3 reads CASSDRILAKNIQYF. DNA for the CDR3: TGTGCCAGCAGTGACAGAATTCTAGCCAAAAACATTCAGTACTTC.

The genes are TRBV6-1 and TRBJ1-4, with a possible D match to TRBD1 (5 bases). This CDR3 comprises 13 residues. Germline CDR1 is MNHNS and CDR2 is SASEGT. Trimming cost V 11 bases and J 2 bases, with 12 bases left between them. CDR3 sequence reads: CAGAVKTNEKLFF. CDR3 coding DNA: TGTGCCGGGGCGGTTAAGACTAATGAAAAACTGTTTTTT.

This clone showed up just a few times. The chain combines TRBV4-2 with TRBJ1-5; 7 bases map to TRBD1. The CDR3 length is 15 residues. Germline trimming cut 2 bases from V and 5 bases from J; bases unmatched to any gene: 6. CDR1 and CDR2 (germline): LGHNA, YNFKEQ. CDR3 loop: CASSQPGQVDQPQHF. In DNA, the CDR3 is TGTGCCAGCAGCCAACCTGGACAGGTTGATCAGCCCCAGCATTTT.

The DNA for the CDR3 is TGTGCCATCGACAGGCGGACTCCCAACTTCACCTTTCCGCAGTATTTT. Translation gives CAIDRRTPNFTFPQYF. This chain links TRBV10-3 with TRBJ2-3; possible D gene TRBD1, 6 bases. The germline V gene has CDR1 ENHRY and CDR2 SYGVKD. The germline V and J ends were trimmed by 8 bases and 10 bases, with 28 bases remaining between them. The CDR3 loop spans 16 amino acids.

V usage is TRBV15 and J usage is TRBJ2-3; D gene uncertain. Germline loops: CDR1 LNHNV, CDR2 YYDKDF (reference sequence). V dropped 1 base and J dropped 5 bases, with 4 bases sitting between them. This CDR3 contains 12 residues. CDR3 in DNA: TGTGCCACCAGCAGAGCAGGAGATACGCAGTATTTT. This encodes CATSRAGDTQYF.

In its sample, this clone was seen a few times. The V and J genes are TRBV19 and TRBJ2-3; TRBD2 agrees at 10 bases. CDR1 LNHDA and CDR2 SQIVND come from the germline V gene (reference sequence). The CDR3 extends over 15 amino acids. V was pared by 10 bases and J by 2 bases, with 9 bases of the junction left unmatched. The CDR3 here is CAISLGLAVTDTQYF. In DNA, the CDR3 is TGTGCCATCTCCCTCGGACTAGCGGTCACAGATACGCAGTATTTT.

The genes are TRBV7-2 and TRBJ2-2; 8 nucleotides line up with TRBD1. This CDR3 is 17 amino acids long. Trimming took 4 bases from V and 4 from J; bases not matched to a gene: 11. Germline-derived CDR1 and CDR2 are SGHTA and FQGNSA. CDR3 loop: CASSSSPGQAVTGELFF. The CDR3 bases are TGTGCCAGCAGCTCGTCTCCGGGACAGGCGGTCACCGGGGAGCTGTTTTTT.

This chain uses TRBV28 with TRBJ1-5; maybe TRBD1 (5 bases). With 7 bases removed from V and 1 base from J, the gap between germline ends came to 20 bases. The length of the CDR3 is 17 residues. From germline, CDR1 is MDHEN and CDR2 SYDVKM. The CDR3 reads CASTWGGTSWSNQPQHF. The CDR3 DNA reads TGTGCCAGCACCTGGGGGGGGACGTCTTGGAGCAATCAGCCCCAGCATTTT.